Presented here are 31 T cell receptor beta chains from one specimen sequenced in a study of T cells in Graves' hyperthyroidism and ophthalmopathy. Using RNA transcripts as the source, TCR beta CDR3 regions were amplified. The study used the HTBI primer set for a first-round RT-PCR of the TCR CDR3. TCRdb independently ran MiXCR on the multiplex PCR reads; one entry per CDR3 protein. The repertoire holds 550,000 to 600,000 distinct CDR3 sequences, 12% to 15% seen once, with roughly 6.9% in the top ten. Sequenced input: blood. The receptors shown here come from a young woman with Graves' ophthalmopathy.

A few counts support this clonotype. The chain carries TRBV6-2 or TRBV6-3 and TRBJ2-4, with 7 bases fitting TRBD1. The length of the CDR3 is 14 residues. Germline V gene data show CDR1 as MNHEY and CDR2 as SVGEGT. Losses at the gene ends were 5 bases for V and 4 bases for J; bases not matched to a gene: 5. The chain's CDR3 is CASSPHRGKNIQYF. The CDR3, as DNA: TGTGCCAGCAGTCCCCACAGGGGAAAAAACATTCAGTACTTC.

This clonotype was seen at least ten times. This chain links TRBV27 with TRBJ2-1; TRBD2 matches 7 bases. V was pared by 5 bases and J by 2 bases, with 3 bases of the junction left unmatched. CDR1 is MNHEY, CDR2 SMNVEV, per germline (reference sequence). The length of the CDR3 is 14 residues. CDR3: CASSLAVPYNEQFF. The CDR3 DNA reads TGTGCCAGCAGTCTAGCGGTACCCTACAATGAGCAGTTCTTC.

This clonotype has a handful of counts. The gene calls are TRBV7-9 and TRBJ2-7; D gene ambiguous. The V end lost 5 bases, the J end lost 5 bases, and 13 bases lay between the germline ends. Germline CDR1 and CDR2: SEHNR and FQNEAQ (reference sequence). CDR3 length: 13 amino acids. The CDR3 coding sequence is TGTGCCAGCAGCCCGACCTCGTACAACGAGCAGTACTTC. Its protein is CASSPTSYNEQYF.

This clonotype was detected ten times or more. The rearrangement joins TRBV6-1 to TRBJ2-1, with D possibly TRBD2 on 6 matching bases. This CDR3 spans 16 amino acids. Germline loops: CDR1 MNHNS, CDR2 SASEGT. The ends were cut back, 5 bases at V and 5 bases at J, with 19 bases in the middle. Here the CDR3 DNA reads TGTGCCAGCAGTTATACCGGGTCTAGCGACAACAATGAGCAGTTCTTC. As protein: CASSYTGSSDNNEQFF.

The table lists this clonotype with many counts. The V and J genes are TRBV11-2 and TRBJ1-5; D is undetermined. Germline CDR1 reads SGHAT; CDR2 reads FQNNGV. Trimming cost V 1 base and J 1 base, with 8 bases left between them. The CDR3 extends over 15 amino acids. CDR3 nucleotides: TGTGCCAGCAGCTTAGGGGGTTGGAGCAATCAGCCCCAGCATTTT. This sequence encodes CASSLGGWSNQPQHF.

The CDR3: CASSLRAGTTVEQYF. The CDR3 region has the DNA TGTGCCAGCAGTTTACGGGCCGGGACTACTGTGGAGCAGTACTTC. J is TRBJ2-7 and V is TRBV12-3 or TRBV12-4; 7 bases fit TRBD2. The CDR3 has 15 residues. The ends lost 2 bases at V and 7 bases at J; junction bases unmatched: 11.

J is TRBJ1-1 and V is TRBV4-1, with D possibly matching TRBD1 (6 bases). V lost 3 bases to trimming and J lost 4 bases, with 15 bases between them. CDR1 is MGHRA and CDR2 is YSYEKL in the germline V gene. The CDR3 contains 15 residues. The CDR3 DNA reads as TGCGCCAGCAGCCATAGAATAGGGGGAGGCACTGAAGCTTTCTTT. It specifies CASSHRIGGGTEAFF.

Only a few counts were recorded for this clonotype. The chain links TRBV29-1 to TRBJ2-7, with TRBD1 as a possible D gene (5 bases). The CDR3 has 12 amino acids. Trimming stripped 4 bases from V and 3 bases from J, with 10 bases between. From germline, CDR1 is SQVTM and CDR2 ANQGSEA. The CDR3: CSVVWTNYEQYF. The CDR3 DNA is TGCAGCGTTGTGTGGACAAACTACGAGCAGTACTTC.

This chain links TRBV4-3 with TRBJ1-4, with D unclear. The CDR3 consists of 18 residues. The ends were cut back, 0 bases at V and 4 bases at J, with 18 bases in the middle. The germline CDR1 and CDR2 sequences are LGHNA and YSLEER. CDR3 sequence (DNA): TGCGCCAGCAGCCAAGATCTCGGGCAGATTCCACTTAATGAAAAACTGTTTTTT. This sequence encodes CASSQDLGQIPLNEKLFF.

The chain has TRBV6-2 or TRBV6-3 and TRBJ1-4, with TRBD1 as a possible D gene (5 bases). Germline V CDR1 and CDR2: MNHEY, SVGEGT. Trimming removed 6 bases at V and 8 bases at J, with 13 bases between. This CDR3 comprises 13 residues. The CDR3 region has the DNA TGTGCCAGCAGGTGGGACGGTTCGGAAAAACTGTTTTTT. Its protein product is CASRWDGSEKLFF.

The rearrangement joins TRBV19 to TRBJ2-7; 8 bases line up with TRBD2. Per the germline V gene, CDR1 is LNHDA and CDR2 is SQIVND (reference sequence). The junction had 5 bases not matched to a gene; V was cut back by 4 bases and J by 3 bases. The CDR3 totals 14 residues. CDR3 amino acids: CASSTSGSYYEQYF. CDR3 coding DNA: TGTGCCAGTAGTACCAGCGGGAGTTACTACGAGCAGTACTTC.

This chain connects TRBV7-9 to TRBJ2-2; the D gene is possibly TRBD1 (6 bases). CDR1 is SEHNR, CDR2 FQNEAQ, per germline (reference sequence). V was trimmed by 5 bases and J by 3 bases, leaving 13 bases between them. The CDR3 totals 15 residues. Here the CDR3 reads CASSPGHLYTGELFF. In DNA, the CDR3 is TGTGCCAGCAGCCCGGGACACCTTTACACCGGGGAGCTGTTTTTT.

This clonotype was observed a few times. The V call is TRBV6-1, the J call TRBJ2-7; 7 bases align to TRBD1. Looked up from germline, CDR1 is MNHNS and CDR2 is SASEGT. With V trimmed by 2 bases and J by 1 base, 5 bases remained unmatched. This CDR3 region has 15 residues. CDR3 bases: TGTGCCAGCAGTGAATGGGGGACAGCTTCCTACGAGCAGTACTTC. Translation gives CASSEWGTASYEQYF.

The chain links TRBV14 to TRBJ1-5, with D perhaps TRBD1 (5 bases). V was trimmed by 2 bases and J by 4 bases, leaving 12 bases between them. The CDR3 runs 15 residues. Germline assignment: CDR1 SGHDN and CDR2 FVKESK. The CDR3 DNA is TGTGCCAGCAGCCAATTAGGGGAGGGAAATCAGCCCCAGCATTTT. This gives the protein CASSQLGEGNQPQHF. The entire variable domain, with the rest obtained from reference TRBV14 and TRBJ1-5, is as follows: EAGVTQFPSHSVIEKGQTVTLRCDPISGHDNLYWYRRVMGKEIKFLLHFVKESKQDESGMPNNRFLAERTGGTYSTLKVQPAELEDSGVYFCASSQLGEGNQPQHFGDGTRLSIL.

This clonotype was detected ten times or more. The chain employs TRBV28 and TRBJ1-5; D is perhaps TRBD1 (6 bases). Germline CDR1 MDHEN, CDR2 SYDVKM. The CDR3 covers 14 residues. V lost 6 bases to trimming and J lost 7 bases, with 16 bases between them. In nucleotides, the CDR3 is TGTGCCAGCAGGCCCGGGGGGGCCGGACAGCCCCAGCATTTT. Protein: CASRPGGAGQPQHF.

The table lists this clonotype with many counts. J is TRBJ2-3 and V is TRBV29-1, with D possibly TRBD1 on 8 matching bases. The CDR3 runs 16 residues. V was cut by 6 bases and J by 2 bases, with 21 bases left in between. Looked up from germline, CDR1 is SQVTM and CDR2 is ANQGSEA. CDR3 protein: CSVRRTTGGDTDTQYF. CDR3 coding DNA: TGCAGCGTCAGAAGGACCACAGGGGGGGACACAGATACGCAGTATTTT.

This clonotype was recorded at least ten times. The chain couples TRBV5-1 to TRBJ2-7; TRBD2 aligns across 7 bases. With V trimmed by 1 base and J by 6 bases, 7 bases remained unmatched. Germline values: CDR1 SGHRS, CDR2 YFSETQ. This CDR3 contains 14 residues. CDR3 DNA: TGCGCCAGCAGCTTGAGGCGGGAGTCGTCCGAGCAGTACTTC. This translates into CASSLRRESSEQYF.

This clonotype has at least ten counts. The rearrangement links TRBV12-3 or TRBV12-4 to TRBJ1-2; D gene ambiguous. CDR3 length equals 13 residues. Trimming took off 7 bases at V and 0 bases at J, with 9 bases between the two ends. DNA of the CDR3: TGTGCCAGCATAGGACTGCCTAACTATGGCTACACCTTC. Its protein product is CASIGLPNYGYTF.

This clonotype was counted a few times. In DNA form, the CDR3 reads TGTGCCAGCAGCCCTAGACTAGCAGCCCAGGTCACGCAGTATTTT. The encoded protein is CASSPRLAAQVTQYF. This chain links TRBV9 with TRBJ2-3, with 7 bases lining up with TRBD2. From germline, CDR1 is SGDLS and CDR2 YYNGEE. This CDR3 comprises 15 residues. V lost 4 bases and J lost 9; bases outside the gene matches: 14.

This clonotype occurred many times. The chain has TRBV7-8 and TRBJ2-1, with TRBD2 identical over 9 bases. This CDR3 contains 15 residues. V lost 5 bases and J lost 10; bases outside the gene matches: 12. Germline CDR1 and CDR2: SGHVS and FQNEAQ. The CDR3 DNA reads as TGTGCCAGCAGCCTCATAGCGGGAGCGGTTGGGGAGCAGTTCTTC. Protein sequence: CASSLIAGAVGEQFF.

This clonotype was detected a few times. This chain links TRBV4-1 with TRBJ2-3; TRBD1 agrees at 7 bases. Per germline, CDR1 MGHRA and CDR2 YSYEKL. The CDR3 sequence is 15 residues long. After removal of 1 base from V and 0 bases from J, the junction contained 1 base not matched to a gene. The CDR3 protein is CASSQVRGSTDTQYF. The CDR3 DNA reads TGCGCCAGCAGCCAAGTCAGGGGGAGCACAGATACGCAGTATTTT.

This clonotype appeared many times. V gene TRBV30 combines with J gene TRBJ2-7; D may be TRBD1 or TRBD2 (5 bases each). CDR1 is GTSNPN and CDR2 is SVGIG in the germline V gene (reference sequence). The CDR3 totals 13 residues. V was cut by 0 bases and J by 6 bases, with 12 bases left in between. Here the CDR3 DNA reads TGTGCCTGGAGTGTTAGAGGGGAAGGCGAGCAGTACTTC. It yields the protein CAWSVRGEGEQYF.

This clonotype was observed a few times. The CDR3 DNA reads TGTGCCAGCAGCGCGGGACAGTTCGCGAACACCGGGGAGCTGTTTTTT. Translating it yields CASSAGQFANTGELFF. The chain is built from TRBV9 and TRBJ2-2; 7 bases agree with TRBD1. Per the germline V gene, CDR1 is SGDLS and CDR2 is YYNGEE. V was clipped by 3 bases and J by 0 bases; unmatched bases: 5. This CDR3 region has 16 residues.

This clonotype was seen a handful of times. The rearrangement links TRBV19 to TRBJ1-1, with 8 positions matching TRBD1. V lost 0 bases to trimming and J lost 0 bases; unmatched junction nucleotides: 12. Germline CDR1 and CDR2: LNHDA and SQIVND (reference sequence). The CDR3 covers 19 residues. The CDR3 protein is CASSIDLAGQGTLNTEAFF. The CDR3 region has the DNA TGTGCCAGTAGTATAGATCTGGCCGGACAGGGCACTCTGAACACTGAAGCTTTCTTT.

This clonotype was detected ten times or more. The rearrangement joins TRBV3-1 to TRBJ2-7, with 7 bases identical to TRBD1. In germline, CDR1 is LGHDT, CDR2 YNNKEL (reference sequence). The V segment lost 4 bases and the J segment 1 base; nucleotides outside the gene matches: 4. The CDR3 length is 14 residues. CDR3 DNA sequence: TGTGCCAGCAGCCGAGGACAGGTTTCCTACGAGCAGTACTTC. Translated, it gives CASSRGQVSYEQYF.

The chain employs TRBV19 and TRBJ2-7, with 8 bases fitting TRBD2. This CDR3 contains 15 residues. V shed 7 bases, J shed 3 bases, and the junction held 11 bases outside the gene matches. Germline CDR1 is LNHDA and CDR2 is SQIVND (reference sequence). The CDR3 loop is CASTESGSGYYEQYF. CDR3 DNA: TGTGCCAGTACCGAAAGCGGGAGTGGGTACTACGAGCAGTACTTC.

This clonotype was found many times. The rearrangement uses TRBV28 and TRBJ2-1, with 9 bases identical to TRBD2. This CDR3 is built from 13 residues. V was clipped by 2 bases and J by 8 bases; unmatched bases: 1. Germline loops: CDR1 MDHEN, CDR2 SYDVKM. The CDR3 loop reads CASSLGTSHEQFF. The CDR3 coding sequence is TGTGCCAGCAGTTTAGGGACTAGCCATGAGCAGTTCTTC.

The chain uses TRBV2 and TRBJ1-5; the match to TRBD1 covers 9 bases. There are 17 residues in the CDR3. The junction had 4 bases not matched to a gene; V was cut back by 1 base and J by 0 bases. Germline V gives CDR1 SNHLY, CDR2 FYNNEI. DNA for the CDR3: TGTGCCAGCAGTGAAGACCGGACAGGGGTTAGCAATCAGCCCCAGCATTTT. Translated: CASSEDRTGVSNQPQHF.

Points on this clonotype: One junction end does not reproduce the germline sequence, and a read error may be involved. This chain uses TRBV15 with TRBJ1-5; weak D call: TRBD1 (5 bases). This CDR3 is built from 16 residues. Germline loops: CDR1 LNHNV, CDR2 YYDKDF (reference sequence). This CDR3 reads CATSRDQTGSSQPQHF. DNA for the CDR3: TGTGCCACCAGCAGAGATCAAACAGGTAGCAGTCAGCCCCAGCATTTT.

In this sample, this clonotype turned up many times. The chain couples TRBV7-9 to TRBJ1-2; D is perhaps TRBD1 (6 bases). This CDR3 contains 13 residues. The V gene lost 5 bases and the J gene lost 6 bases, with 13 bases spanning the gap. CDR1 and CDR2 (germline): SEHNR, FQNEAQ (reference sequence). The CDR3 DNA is TGTGCCAGCAGCCAACAGGGAGTAGATGGCTACACCTTC. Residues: CASSQQGVDGYTF. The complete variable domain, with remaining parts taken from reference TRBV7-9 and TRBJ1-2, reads DTGVSQNPRHKITKRGQNVTFRCDPISEHNRLYWYRQTLGQGPEFLTYFQNEAQLEKSRLLSDRFSAERPKGSFSTLEIQRTEQGDSAMYLCASSQQGVDGYTFGSGTRLTVV.

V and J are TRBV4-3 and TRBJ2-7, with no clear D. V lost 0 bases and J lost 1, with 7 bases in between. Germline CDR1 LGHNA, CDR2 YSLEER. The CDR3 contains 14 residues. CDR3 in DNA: TGCGCCAGCAGCCAAGACGACTTTTCCTACGAGCAGTACTTC. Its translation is CASSQDDFSYEQYF.